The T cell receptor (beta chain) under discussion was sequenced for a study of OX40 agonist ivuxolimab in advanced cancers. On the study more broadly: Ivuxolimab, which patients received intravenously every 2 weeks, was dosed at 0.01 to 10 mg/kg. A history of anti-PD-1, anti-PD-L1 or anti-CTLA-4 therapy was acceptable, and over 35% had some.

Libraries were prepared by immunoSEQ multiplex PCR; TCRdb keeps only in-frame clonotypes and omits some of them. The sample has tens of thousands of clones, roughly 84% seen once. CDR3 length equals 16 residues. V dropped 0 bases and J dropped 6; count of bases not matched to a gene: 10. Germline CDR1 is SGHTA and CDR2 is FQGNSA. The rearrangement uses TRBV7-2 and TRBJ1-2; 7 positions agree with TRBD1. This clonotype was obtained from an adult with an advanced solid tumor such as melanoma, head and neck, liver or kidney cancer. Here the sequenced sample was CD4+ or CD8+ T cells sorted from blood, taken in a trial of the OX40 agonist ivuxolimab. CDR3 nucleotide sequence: TGTGCCAGCAGCTTAGCGCTGGAGACAGGGACGAATGGCTACACCTTC. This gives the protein CASSLALETGTNGYTF.